The rows below give T cell receptor beta chains drawn from one sample of a study of shared clonotypes between healthy human individuals. The data were produced by immunoSEQ multiplex PCR, yet TCRdb's version contains in-frame clones alone and is incomplete. This repertoire shows approximately 640,000 clones, around 90% found once; its top ten account for about a third. Sequenced input: memory CD8+ T cells from PBMCs. These receptors were collected from a man in his late teens or twenties in good health. Some clones in this sample may be carry-over from other donors' samples. CDR3s include the opening cysteine and the closing phenylalanine or tryptophan. The D gene is left open where the match is weak. Clone size is stated in some rows and not others, as once, few, many or a class when expanded.

TRBJ1-1 TRBV5-6 TRBD1 14 once TGTGCCAGCAGCTATGACAGGGTTGGCACTGAAGCTTTCTTT CASSYDRVGTEAFF
TRBJ1-3 TRBV6-5 NA 15 NA TGTGCCAGCAGTTACTCGGCCCCGGGGGGAAACACCATATATTTT CASSYSAPGGNTIYF
TRBJ1-4 TRBV4-1 NA 14 NA TGCGCCAGCAGCCAAGATGGCGCAAATGAAAAACTGTTTTTT CASSQDGANEKLFF
TRBJ1-1 TRBV19 TRBD1 14 NA TGTGCCAGTAGAACCGACAGGGTAGGTGCTGAAGCTTTCTTT CASRTDRVGAEAFF
TRBJ1-1 TRBV5-1 NA 16 NA TGCGCCAGCAGCTTGTGGTCAGGGGAATCGGGCACTGAAGCTTTCTTT CASSLWSGESGTEAFF
TRBJ2-7 TRBV6-5 NA 11 NA TGTGCCAGCAGCCCCGCCTACGAGCAGTACTTC CASSPAYEQYF
TRBJ1-4 TRBV7-9 NA 15 few TGTGCCAGCAGCGCTAGACAGCAATCTAATGAAAAACTGTTTTTT CASSARQQSNEKLFF
TRBJ1-6 TRBV4-3 NA 15 NA TGCGCCAGCAGCCAAGATGCAGGTAGTAATTCACCCCTCCACTTT CASSQDAGSNSPLHF
TRBJ2-2 TRBV6-5 NA 14 NA TGTGCCAGCAGTTACGGACGGAACACCGGGGAGCTGTTTTTT CASSYGRNTGELFF
TRBJ2-5 TRBV4-3 NA 13 NA TGCGCCAGCAGCCAAGACCCAGAGGAGACCCAGTACTTC CASSQDPEETQYF
TRBJ1-1 TRBV19 NA 12 NA TGTGCCAGTAGTCTAAGGAGCACTGAAGCTTTCTTT CASSLRSTEAFF
TRBJ2-7 TRBV28 NA 13 NA TGTGCCATCGGACTCACTAACGAGTACGAGCAGTACTTC CAIGLTNEYEQYF
TRBJ1-1 TRBV9 NA 12 few TGTGCCAGCAGCGGCGGCGTGGGGGAAGCTTTCTTT CASSGGVGEAFF
TRBJ1-4 TRBV5-1 NA 13 NA TGCGCCAGCAGCTTGGACAGTAATGAAAAACTGTTTTTT CASSLDSNEKLFF
TRBJ2-1 TRBV30 TRBD1 11 NA TGTGCCTCTTCCGGGACAGGTGAGCAGTTCTTC CASSGTGEQFF
TRBJ1-6 TRBV7-9 TRBD1 12 NA TGTGCCAGCAGCGACAGGGATTCACCCCTCCACTTT CASSDRDSPLHF
TRBJ1-1 TRBV11-2 NA 11 NA TGTGCCAGCAGCTTAGGTGGAAAAGCTTTCTTT CASSLGGKAFF
TRBJ2-1 TRBV7-2 TRBD2 15 NA TGTGCCAGCAGTCAACGGGCTAGCGGATACAATGAGCAGTTCTTC CASSQRASGYNEQFF
TRBJ1-2 TRBV13 TRBD1 16 NA TGTGCCAGCAGCTTAGCCGGGACAGGGATTAACTATGGCTACACCTTC CASSLAGTGINYGYTF
TRBJ2-1 TRBV4-2 TRBD2 16 once TGTGCCAGCAGCCAAGCGTTTAGCGGGGGCCCCAATGAGCAGTTCTTC CASSQAFSGGPNEQFF
TRBJ2-1 TRBV15 NA 13 NA TGTGCCACCAGCAGTGGGGAGAAGAATGAGCAGTTCTTC CATSSGEKNEQFF
TRBJ2-1 TRBV7-2 NA 14 NA TGTGCCAGCAGCCTTGGGAGCTCCTACAATGAGCAGTTCTTC CASSLGSSYNEQFF
TRBJ1-2 TRBV19 NA 14 NA TGTGCCAGTAGAAGGACGGTGCGGGTTCGTGGCTACACCTTC CASRRTVRVRGYTF
TRBJ2-2 TRBV9 NA 13 NA TGTGCCAGCAGCTGGGGCCAGGCCGGGGAGCTGTTTTTT CASSWGQAGELFF
TRBJ2-7 TRBV9 TRBD1 15 many TGTGCCAGCAGCCCTGAGACAGGGGAGCACTACGAGCAGTACTTC CASSPETGEHYEQYF
TRBJ2-7 TRBV5-8 NA 14 once TGTGCCAGCAGCGGGAGCGGCAGCCGCTACGAGCAGTACTTC CASSGSGSRYEQYF
TRBJ1-1 TRBV19 NA 14 NA TGTGCCAGTAGCACCCCCCCGGGAAACACTGAAGCTTTCTTT CASSTPPGNTEAFF
TRBJ2-5 TRBV5-1 TRBD2 15 NA TGCGCCAGCAGGGAGCTAGCGGGAGATCTAGAGACCCAGTACTTC CASRELAGDLETQYF
TRBJ1-1 TRBV5-1 TRBD1 14 NA TGCGCCAGCAGCTTCCGCCGGGACAGCACTGAAGCTTTCTTT CASSFRRDSTEAFF
TRBJ2-3 TRBV19 TRBD2 17 NA TGTGCCAGTAGTCTGGGAGCGGGGCCGAAACGAACAGATACGCAGTATTTT CASSLGAGPKRTDTQYF
TRBJ2-7 TRBV15 NA 14 NA TGTGCCACCCAGCCTAGCGTCTTATCCTACGAGCAGTACTTC CATQPSVLSYEQYF
TRBJ1-1 TRBV19 NA 13 NA TGTGCCAGTAGATACAACACAAACACTGAAGCTTTCTTT CASRYNTNTEAFF
TRBJ1-2 TRBV4-1 NA 14 NA TGCGCCAGCAGCCCCCTTGAGGGGGTTTATGGCTACACCTTC CASSPLEGVYGYTF
TRBJ1-5 TRBV19 NA 16 NA TGTGCCAGTCAGGCCTTGGGGACACATAGCAATCAGCCCCAGCATTTT CASQALGTHSNQPQHF
TRBJ2-3 TRBV7-9 NA 15 NA TGTGCCAGCAGCTTAGGGGCAGGACCCGGGGATACGCAGTATTTT CASSLGAGPGDTQYF
TRBJ2-1 TRBV15 NA 16 NA TGTGCCACCAGCCCCAGTGGGGTCAACTCCTACAATGAGCAGTTCTTC CATSPSGVNSYNEQFF
TRBJ2-1 TRBV4-1 TRBD2 16 NA TGCGCCAGCAGCCAAGATTACAGCGGGGCCCTCGATGAGCAGTTCTTC CASSQDYSGALDEQFF